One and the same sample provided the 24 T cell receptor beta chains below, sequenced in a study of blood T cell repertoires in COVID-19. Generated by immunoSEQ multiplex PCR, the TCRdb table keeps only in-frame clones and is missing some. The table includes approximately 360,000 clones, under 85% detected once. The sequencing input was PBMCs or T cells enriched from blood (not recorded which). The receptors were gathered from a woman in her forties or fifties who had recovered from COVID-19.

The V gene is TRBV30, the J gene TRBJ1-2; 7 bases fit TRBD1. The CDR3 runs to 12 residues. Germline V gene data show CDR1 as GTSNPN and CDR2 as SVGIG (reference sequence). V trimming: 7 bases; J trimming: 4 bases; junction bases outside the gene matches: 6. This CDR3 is CAFSRDSYGYTF. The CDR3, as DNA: TGTGCCTTTTCGCGGGACAGCTATGGCTACACCTTC.

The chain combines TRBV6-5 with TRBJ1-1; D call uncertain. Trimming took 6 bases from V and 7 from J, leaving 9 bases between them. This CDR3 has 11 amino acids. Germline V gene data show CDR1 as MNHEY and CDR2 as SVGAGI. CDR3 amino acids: CASRSLGEAFF. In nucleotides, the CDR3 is TGTGCCAGCAGAAGTCTCGGTGAAGCTTTCTTT.

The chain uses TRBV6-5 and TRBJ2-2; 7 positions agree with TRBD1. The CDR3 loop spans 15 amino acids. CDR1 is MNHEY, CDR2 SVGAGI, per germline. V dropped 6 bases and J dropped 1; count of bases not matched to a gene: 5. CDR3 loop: CASSWDSLNTGELFF. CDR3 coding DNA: TGTGCCAGCAGCTGGGACAGCCTGAACACCGGGGAGCTGTTTTTT.

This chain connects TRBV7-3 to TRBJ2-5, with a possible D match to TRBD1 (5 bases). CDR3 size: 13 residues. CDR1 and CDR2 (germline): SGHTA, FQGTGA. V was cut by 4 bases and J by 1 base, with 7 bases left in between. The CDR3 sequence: CASSSRAQETQYF. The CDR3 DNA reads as TGTGCCAGCAGCTCCAGGGCCCAAGAGACCCAGTACTTC.

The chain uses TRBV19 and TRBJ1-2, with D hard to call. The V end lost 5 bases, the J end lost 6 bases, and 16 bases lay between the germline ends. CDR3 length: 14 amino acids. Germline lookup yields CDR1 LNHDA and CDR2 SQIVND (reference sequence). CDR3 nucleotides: TGTGCCAGTAGTGCGGGAACCCGTCCCCATGGCTACACCTTC. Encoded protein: CASSAGTRPHGYTF.

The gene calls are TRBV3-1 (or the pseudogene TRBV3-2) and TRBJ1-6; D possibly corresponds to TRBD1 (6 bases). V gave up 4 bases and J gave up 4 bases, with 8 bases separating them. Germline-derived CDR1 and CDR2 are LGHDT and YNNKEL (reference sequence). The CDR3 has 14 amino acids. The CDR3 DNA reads TGTGCCAGCAGCCCGACAGGTTATAATTCACCCCTCCACTTT. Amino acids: CASSPTGYNSPLHF.

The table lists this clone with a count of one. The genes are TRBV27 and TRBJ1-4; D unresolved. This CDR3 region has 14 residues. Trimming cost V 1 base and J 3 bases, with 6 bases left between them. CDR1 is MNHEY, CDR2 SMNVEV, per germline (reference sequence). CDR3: CASSLWAANEKLFF. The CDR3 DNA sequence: TGTGCCAGCAGTTTATGGGCAGCTAATGAAAAACTGTTTTTT.

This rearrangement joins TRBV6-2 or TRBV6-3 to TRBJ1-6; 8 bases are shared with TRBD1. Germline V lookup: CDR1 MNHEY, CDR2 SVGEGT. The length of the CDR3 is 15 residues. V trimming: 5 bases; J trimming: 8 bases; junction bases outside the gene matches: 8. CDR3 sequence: CASSPRQGSYSPLHF. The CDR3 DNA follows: TGTGCCAGCAGTCCCAGACAGGGGAGTTATTCACCCCTCCACTTT.

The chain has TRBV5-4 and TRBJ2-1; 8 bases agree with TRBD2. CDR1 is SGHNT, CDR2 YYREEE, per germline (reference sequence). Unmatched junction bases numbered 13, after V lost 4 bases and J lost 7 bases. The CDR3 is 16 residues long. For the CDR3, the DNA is TGTGCCAGCAGCAGATCGAAAGGACTAGCTGGGAATGAGCAGTTCTTC. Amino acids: CASSRSKGLAGNEQFF. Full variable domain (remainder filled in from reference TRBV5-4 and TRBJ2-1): ETGVTQSPTHLIKTRGQQVTLRCSSQSGHNTVSWYQQALGQGPQFIFQYYREEENGRGNFPPRFSGLQFPNYSSELNVNALELDDSALYLCASSRSKGLAGNEQFFGPGTRLTVL.

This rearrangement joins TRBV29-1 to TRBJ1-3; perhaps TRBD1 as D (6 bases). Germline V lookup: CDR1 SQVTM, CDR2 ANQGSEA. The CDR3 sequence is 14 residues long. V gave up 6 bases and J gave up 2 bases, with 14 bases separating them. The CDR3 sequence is CSVARDTAGNTIYF. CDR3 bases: TGCAGCGTAGCAAGGGACACGGCTGGAAACACCATATATTTT.

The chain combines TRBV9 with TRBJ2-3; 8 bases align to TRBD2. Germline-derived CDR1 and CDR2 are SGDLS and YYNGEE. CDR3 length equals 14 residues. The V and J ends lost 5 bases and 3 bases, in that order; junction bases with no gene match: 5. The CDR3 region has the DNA TGTGCCAGCAGTCGAGCGGGAGTGACAGATACGCAGTATTTT. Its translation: CASSRAGVTDTQYF.

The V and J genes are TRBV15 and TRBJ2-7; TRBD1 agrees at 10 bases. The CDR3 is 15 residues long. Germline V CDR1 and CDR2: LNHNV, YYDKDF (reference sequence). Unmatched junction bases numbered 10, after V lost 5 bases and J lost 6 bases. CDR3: CATSPTGTGDFEQYF. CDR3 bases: TGTGCCACCAGCCCCACCGGGACAGGGGATTTCGAGCAGTACTTC.

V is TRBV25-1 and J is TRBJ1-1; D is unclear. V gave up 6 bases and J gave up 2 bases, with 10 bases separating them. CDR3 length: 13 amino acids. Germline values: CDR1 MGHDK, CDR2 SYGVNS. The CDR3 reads CASRPPGNTEAFF. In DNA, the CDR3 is TGTGCCAGCAGGCCCCCGGGAAACACTGAAGCTTTCTTT.

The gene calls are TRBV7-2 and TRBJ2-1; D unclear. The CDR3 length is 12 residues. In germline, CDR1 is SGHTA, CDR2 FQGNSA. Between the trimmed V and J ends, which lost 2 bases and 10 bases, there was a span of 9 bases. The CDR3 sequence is CASSLLQAEQFF. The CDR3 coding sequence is TGTGCCAGCAGCTTATTGCAGGCCGAGCAGTTCTTC.

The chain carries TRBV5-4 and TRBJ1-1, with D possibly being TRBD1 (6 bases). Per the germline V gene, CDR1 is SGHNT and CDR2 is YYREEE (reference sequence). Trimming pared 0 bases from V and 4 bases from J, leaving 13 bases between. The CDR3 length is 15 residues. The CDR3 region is CASSLEAGEITEAFF. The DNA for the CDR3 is TGTGCCAGCAGCTTGGAAGCAGGGGAGATCACTGAAGCTTTCTTT.

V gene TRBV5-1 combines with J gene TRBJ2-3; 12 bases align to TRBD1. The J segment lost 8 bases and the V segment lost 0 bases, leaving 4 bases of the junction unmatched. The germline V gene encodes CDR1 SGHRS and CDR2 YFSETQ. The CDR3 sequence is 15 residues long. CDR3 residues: CASSLEGTGGRTQYF. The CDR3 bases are TGCGCCAGCAGCTTGGAGGGGACAGGGGGCCGTACGCAGTATTTT.

The DNA of the CDR3 is TGTGCCTTCGGACAGGGGGATTCACCCCTCCACTTT. Protein sequence: CAFGQGDSPLHF. The V and J genes are TRBV30 and TRBJ1-6, with 10 bases matching TRBD1. V was clipped by 7 bases and J by 8 bases; unmatched bases: 2. Germline V lookup: CDR1 GTSNPN, CDR2 SVGIG (reference sequence). This CDR3 comprises 12 residues.

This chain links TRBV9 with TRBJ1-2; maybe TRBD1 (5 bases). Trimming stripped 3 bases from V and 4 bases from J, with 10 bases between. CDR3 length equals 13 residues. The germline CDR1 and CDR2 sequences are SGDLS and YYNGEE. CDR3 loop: CASSGPGIYGYTF. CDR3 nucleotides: TGTGCCAGCAGCGGCCCAGGGATCTATGGCTACACCTTC. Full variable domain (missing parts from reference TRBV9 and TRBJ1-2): DSGVTQTPKHLITATGQRVTLRCSPRSGDLSVYWYQQSLDQGLQFLIQYYNGEERAKGNILERFSAQQFPDLHSELNLSSLELGDSALYFCASSGPGIYGYTFGSGTRLTVV.

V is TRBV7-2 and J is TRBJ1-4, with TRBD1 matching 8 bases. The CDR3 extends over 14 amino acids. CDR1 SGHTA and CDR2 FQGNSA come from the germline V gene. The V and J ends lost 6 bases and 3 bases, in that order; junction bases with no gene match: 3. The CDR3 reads CASRLGQANEKLFF. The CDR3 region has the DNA TGTGCCAGCAGGTTGGGACAGGCTAATGAAAAACTGTTTTTT.

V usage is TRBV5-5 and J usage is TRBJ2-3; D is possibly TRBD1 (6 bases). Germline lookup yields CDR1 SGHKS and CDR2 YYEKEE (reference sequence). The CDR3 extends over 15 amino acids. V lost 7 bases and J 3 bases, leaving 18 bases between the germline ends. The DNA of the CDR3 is TGTGCCAGCCTAAAACAGGGAATCGGAACAGATACGCAGTATTTT. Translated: CASLKQGIGTDTQYF.

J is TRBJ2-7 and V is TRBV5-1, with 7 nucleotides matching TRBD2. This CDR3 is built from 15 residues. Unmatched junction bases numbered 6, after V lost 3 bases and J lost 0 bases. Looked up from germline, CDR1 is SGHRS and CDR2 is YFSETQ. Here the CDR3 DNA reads TGCGCCAGCAGCTCGGGGCGGGGGTTCTCCTACGAGCAGTACTTC. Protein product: CASSSGRGFSYEQYF.

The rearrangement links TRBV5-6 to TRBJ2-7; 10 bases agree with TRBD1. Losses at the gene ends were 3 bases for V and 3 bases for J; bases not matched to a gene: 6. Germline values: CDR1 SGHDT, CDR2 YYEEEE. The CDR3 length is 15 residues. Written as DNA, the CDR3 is TGTGCCAGCAGCTCAGCCGGGACAGGGGACTACGAGCAGTACTTC. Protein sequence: CASSSAGTGDYEQYF.

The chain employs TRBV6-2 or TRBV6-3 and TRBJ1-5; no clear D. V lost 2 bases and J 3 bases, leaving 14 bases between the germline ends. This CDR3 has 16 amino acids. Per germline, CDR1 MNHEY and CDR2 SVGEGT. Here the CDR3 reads CASSYHSNSPNQPQHF. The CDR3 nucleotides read TGTGCCAGCAGTTACCATTCTAACAGCCCCAATCAGCCCCAGCATTTT.

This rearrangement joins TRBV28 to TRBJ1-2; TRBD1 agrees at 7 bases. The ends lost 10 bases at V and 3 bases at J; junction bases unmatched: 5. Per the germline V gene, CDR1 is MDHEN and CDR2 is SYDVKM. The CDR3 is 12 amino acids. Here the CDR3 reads CANQGGDYGYTF. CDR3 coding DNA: TGTGCCAACCAGGGGGGAGACTATGGCTACACCTTC.